This entry lists 17 T cell receptor beta chains sequenced from one sample in a study of T cell responses to AZD1222 COVID-19 vaccine. The data were produced by immunoSEQ multiplex PCR, yet TCRdb's version contains in-frame clones alone and is incomplete. The data hold some 150,000 clones, with approximately 86% observed a single time. Sequenced material: peripheral blood, taken after recovery from COVID-19. These receptors originate from an adult who had recovered from COVID-19.

V usage is TRBV7-8 and J usage is TRBJ1-5; 8 bases line up with TRBD1. Germline V CDR1 and CDR2: SGHVS, FQNEAQ. The CDR3 runs 16 residues. Losses at the gene ends were 5 bases for V and 7 bases for J; bases not matched to a gene: 13. CDR3: CASSLRPGQGGQPQHF. The CDR3 DNA sequence: TGTGCCAGCAGCCTCCGCCCAGGACAGGGAGGGCAGCCCCAGCATTTT. The entire variable domain, with the rest obtained from reference TRBV7-8 and TRBJ1-5, is as follows: GAGVSQSPRYKVAKRGQDVALRCDPISGHVSLFWYQQALGQGPEFLTYFQNEAQLDKSGLPSDRFFAERPEGSVSTLKIQRTQQEDSAVYLCASSLRPGQGGQPQHFGDGTRLSIL.

This CDR3 is CASSTSLAFKGNEQFF. The CDR3 DNA is TGCGCCAGCAGCACATCACTAGCTTTTAAGGGCAATGAGCAGTTCTTC. The chain is built from TRBV5-1 and TRBJ2-1; tentative D call: TRBD2 (6 bases). The germline V gene encodes CDR1 SGHRS and CDR2 YFSETQ. V lost 4 bases and J 6 bases, leaving 20 bases between the germline ends. This CDR3 is built from 16 residues.

V gene TRBV27 combines with J gene TRBJ1-5; D is uncertain. V shed 10 bases and J shed 0 bases, with 16 bases lying between them. From germline, CDR1 is MNHEY and CDR2 SMNVEV (reference sequence). The CDR3 is made up of 15 amino acids. The CDR3 reads CATHPEGNSNQPQHF. CDR3 DNA: TGTGCCACTCATCCGGAGGGAAATAGCAATCAGCCCCAGCATTTT.

The chain has TRBV2 and TRBJ2-2; D is undetermined. CDR1 is SNHLY and CDR2 is FYNNEI in the germline V gene. Trimming cost V 7 bases and J 0 bases, with 18 bases left between them. The CDR3 contains 17 residues. As DNA, the CDR3 is TGTGCCAGCACCCAGGTGGTAGTTACAGCGAACACCGGGGAGCTGTTTTTT. Residues: CASTQVVVTANTGELFF.

The genes are TRBV28 and TRBJ1-6, with 11 positions matching TRBD1. Germline V gene sequence: CDR1 MDHEN, CDR2 SYDVKM. The CDR3 has 14 amino acids. The trim removed 5 bases at V and 9 bases at J, leaving 3 bases unmatched. The DNA of the CDR3 is TGTGCCAGCAGTCCCGGGACAGGGGGTTCACCCCTCCACTTT. Protein: CASSPGTGGSPLHF.

The chain employs TRBV7-2 and TRBJ2-5; D unclear. Trimming left V 7 bases short and J 3 bases short, with 15 bases between. Per the germline V gene, CDR1 is SGHTA and CDR2 is FQGNSA. The CDR3 is 14 amino acids. The DNA of the CDR3 is TGTGCCAGCACCGAGAGTGTAGCTGAAGAGACCCAGTACTTC. Protein product: CASTESVAEETQYF.

The V call is TRBV18, the J call TRBJ1-1, with no clear D. The CDR3 consists of 14 residues. In germline, CDR1 is KGHSH, CDR2 LQKENI. V was trimmed by 1 base and J by 6 bases, leaving 12 bases between them. For the CDR3, the DNA is TGTGCCAGCTCACCACTTAACTCCCCCTCTGAAGCTTTCTTT. Translating it yields CASSPLNSPSEAFF.

This chain links TRBV9 with TRBJ2-3; 10 positions agree with TRBD2. Trimming removed 2 bases from V and 4 bases from J; junction bases left unmatched: 10. Germline V CDR1 and CDR2: SGDLS, YYNGEE. The CDR3 spans 17 residues. DNA of the CDR3: TGTGCCAGCAGCGTTAGTACTAGCGGGAAACCCTCAGATACGCAGTATTTT. This codes for CASSVSTSGKPSDTQYF.

CDR3 residues: CASSEIFRGHNQPQHF. CDR3 bases: TGTGCCAGCAGTGAAATCTTTCGAGGGCACAATCAGCCCCAGCATTTT. The chain carries TRBV6-1 and TRBJ1-5; D unclear. With 2 bases removed from V and 3 bases from J, the gap between germline ends came to 14 bases. CDR3 length: 16 residues. Germline V gene lookup returns CDR1 MNHNS and CDR2 SASEGT.

V gene TRBV5-1 combines with J gene TRBJ2-3; no clear D. The germline V gene has CDR1 SGHRS and CDR2 YFSETQ. The V gene lost 6 bases and the J gene lost 2 bases, with 22 bases spanning the gap. The CDR3 has 17 residues. The DNA of the CDR3 is TGCGCCAGCACCCCTGTTTGGCCCCGAAGACACACAGATACGCAGTATTTT. It is translated as CASTPVWPRRHTDTQYF.

The rearrangement links TRBV27 to TRBJ2-7; D remains ambiguous. V was clipped by 0 bases and J by 2 bases, with 5 bases between them. Germline V CDR1 and CDR2: MNHEY, SMNVEV (reference sequence). The CDR3 has 13 residues. CDR3 loop: CASSLSQTYEQYF. CDR3 DNA sequence: TGTGCCAGCAGTTTATCCCAGACCTACGAGCAGTACTTC.

The gene calls are TRBV7-2 and TRBJ2-5; D gene ambiguous. V lost 5 bases to trimming and J lost 0 bases, with 13 bases between them. The CDR3 runs to 15 residues. The germline V gene has CDR1 SGHTA and CDR2 FQGNSA. The CDR3, as DNA: TGTGCCAGCAGCCCTGCCATGGGGAACCAAGAGACCCAGTACTTC. Translation: CASSPAMGNQETQYF.

The V and J genes are TRBV7-6 and TRBJ1-3; a possible D gene is TRBD1 (5 bases). Germline V gene data show CDR1 as SGHVS and CDR2 as FNYEAQ. With 2 bases removed from V and 5 bases from J, the gap between germline ends came to 13 bases. This CDR3 is 15 amino acids long. Here the CDR3 DNA reads TGTGCCAGCAGCTTAACTGCAGGGATGAGAAACACCATATATTTT. It is translated as CASSLTAGMRNTIYF.

The chain recombines TRBV19 with TRBJ1-2; the match to TRBD1 covers 10 bases. CDR1 LNHDA and CDR2 SQIVND come from the germline V gene (reference sequence). The CDR3 is 14 residues long. V was clipped by 5 bases and J by 8 bases; unmatched bases: 8. The CDR3 coding sequence is TGTGCCAGTAGTCTCCCCGGGACAGGGGCCGGCTACACCTTC. Protein sequence: CASSLPGTGAGYTF. Full variable domain (remainder filled in from reference TRBV19 and TRBJ1-2): DGGITQSPKYLFRKEGQNVTLSCEQNLNHDAMYWYRQDPGQGLRLIYYSQIVNDFQKGDIAEGYSVSREKKESFPLTVTSAQKNPTAFYLCASSLPGTGAGYTFGSGTRLTVV.

This chain joins TRBV5-1 and TRBJ2-5, with 7 bases lining up with TRBD1. CDR3 length: 15 amino acids. Germline V CDR1 and CDR2: SGHRS, YFSETQ. Trimming cost V 0 bases and J 4 bases; bases outside gene matches: 6. CDR3 in DNA: TGCGCCAGCAGCTTGGTAGGAGCAGGGGGAGAGACCCAGTACTTC. Protein sequence: CASSLVGAGGETQYF.

J is TRBJ1-5 and V is TRBV5-6; D is unclear. Germline V gives CDR1 SGHDT, CDR2 YYEEEE. CDR3 length: 13 residues. V lost 4 bases and J lost 1, with 6 bases in between. The CDR3 nucleotides read TGTGCCAGCAGCCGTGACAGCAATCAGCCCCAGCATTTT. Amino acids: CASSRDSNQPQHF.

V and J are TRBV4-3 and TRBJ1-2; tentatively, D is TRBD1 (5 bases). Between the trimmed V and J ends, which lost 0 bases and 3 bases, there was a span of 11 bases. The CDR3 extends over 15 amino acids. Germline CDR1 and CDR2: LGHNA and YSLEER. As DNA, the CDR3 is TGCGCCAGCAGCCAAGAAGGGTCAGGGTACTATGGCTACACCTTC. Its translation: CASSQEGSGYYGYTF.